The rows below give T cell receptor beta chains drawn from one sample of a study of blood T cell repertoires in COVID-19. The protocol was immunoSEQ multiplex PCR, while the TCRdb copy is restricted to in-frame clones and leaves out a portion. This table holds approximately 240,000 clones, roughly 91% found once. The specimen sequenced was peripheral blood. These receptors all come from a man aged 30 to 39 with COVID-19, enrolled during active disease. CDR3s include the opening cysteine and the closing phenylalanine or tryptophan. A D gene is named only where the DNA matches it firmly.

D gene: TRBD2; J gene: TRBJ2-1; V gene: TRBV4-1; CDR3 length: 16; CDR3 DNA: TGCGCCAGCAGCCAAGAGAGGGCGGGGGGGCGCAATGAGCAGTTCTTC; CDR3 protein: CASSQERAGGRNEQFF
D gene: TRBD1; J gene: TRBJ1-1; V gene: TRBV4-1; CDR3 length: 15; CDR3 DNA: TGCGCCAGCAGCCAGCTTACAGGGGGTGGGACTGAAGCTTTCTTT; CDR3 protein: CASSQLTGGGTEAFF
D gene: -; J gene: TRBJ1-1; V gene: TRBV15; CDR3 length: 15; CDR3 DNA: TGTGCCACCAGCACTTTATACGTTCGGGACACTGAAGCTTTCTTT; CDR3 protein: CATSTLYVRDTEAFF
D gene: -; J gene: TRBJ1-1; V gene: TRBV19; CDR3 length: 10; CDR3 DNA: TGTGCCAGTAGAGGACATGAAGCTTTCTTT; CDR3 protein: CASRGHEAFF
D gene: -; J gene: TRBJ2-1; V gene: TRBV11-2; CDR3 length: 15; CDR3 DNA: TGTGCCAGCAGCTTGGGCGGGGCTAGCTACAATGAGCAGTTCTTC; CDR3 protein: CASSLGGASYNEQFF
D gene: -; J gene: TRBJ1-4; V gene: TRBV7-6; CDR3 length: 14; CDR3 DNA: TGTGCCAGCAGCAAAAGGACGGGAACTGAAAAACTGTTTTTT; CDR3 protein: CASSKRTGTEKLFF
D gene: TRBD1; J gene: TRBJ1-4; V gene: TRBV27; CDR3 length: 16; CDR3 DNA: TGTGCCAGCAGTGGGGACAGCCTTGCAACTAATGAAAAACTGTTTTTT; CDR3 protein: CASSGDSLATNEKLFF
D gene: -; J gene: TRBJ2-3; V gene: TRBV7-9; CDR3 length: 12; CDR3 DNA: TGTGCCAGCAGCTTAGGTCGGGATACGCAGTATTTT; CDR3 protein: CASSLGRDTQYF
D gene: -; J gene: TRBJ2-6; V gene: TRBV7-9; CDR3 length: 13; CDR3 DNA: TGTGCCAGTCTTCTTTCTGGGGCCAACGTCCTGACTTTC; CDR3 protein: CASLLSGANVLTF
D gene: -; J gene: TRBJ1-3; V gene: TRBV6-5; CDR3 length: 13; CDR3 DNA: TGTGCCAGCAACGCAGCGTGGGGAAACACCATATATTTT; CDR3 protein: CASNAAWGNTIYF
D gene: -; J gene: TRBJ1-1; V gene: TRBV15; CDR3 length: 14; CDR3 DNA: TGTGCCACCAGCAGGGGAGGGGGTGGCACTGAAGCTTTCTTT; CDR3 protein: CATSRGGGGTEAFF
D gene: TRBD1; J gene: TRBJ2-2; V gene: TRBV6-5; CDR3 length: 14; CDR3 DNA: TGTGCCAGCGGTAACAGGGGGAACACCGGGGAGCTGTTTTTT; CDR3 protein: CASGNRGNTGELFF
D gene: -; J gene: TRBJ1-2; V gene: TRBV21-1; CDR3 length: 17; CDR3 DNA: TGTGCCAGCAGCAAAGCCTTAAGCGGTAGGGTTGGTTATGGCTACACCTTC; CDR3 protein: CASSKALSGRVGYGYTF
D gene: -; J gene: TRBJ2-3; V gene: TRBV3-1/TRBV3-2; CDR3 length: 12; CDR3 DNA: TGTGCCAGCAGTTCGCAGGGAGATACGCAGTATTTT; CDR3 protein: CASSSQGDTQYF
D gene: TRBD2; J gene: TRBJ2-7; V gene: TRBV6-1; CDR3 length: 15; CDR3 DNA: TGTGCCAGCAGTGAAGTCCAACGGGGGGGCATCGAGCAGTACTTC; CDR3 protein: CASSEVQRGGIEQYF
D gene: -; J gene: TRBJ1-6; V gene: TRBV12-5; CDR3 length: 14; CDR3 DNA: TGTGCTAGTGGTTTGACCCTAGGTAATTCACCCCTCCACTTT; CDR3 protein: CASGLTLGNSPLHF
D gene: -; J gene: TRBJ2-3; V gene: TRBV2; CDR3 length: 14; CDR3 DNA: TGTGCCAGCCGACTTGCGGGAAACACAGATACGCAGTATTTT; CDR3 protein: CASRLAGNTDTQYF
D gene: TRBD2; J gene: TRBJ2-3; V gene: TRBV3-1/TRBV3-2; CDR3 length: 17; CDR3 DNA: TGTGCCAGCAGCTTTCGTAAGACTAGCGGGGGAACAGATACGCAGTATTTT; CDR3 protein: CASSFRKTSGGTDTQYF
D gene: TRBD2; J gene: TRBJ2-1; V gene: TRBV19; CDR3 length: 12; CDR3 DNA: TGTGCCAGTAGTTACCCCCGGGGGGGGCAGTTCTTC; CDR3 protein: CASSYPRGGQFF
D gene: TRBD1; J gene: TRBJ1-1; V gene: TRBV11-1; CDR3 length: 14; CDR3 DNA: TGTGCCAGCAGCTTTGGGACAGGGGGCACTGAAGCTTTCTTT; CDR3 protein: CASSFGTGGTEAFF
D gene: TRBD1; J gene: TRBJ2-2; V gene: TRBV19; CDR3 length: 15; CDR3 DNA: TGTGCCAGTAGTGCCCGACAGGGGGCCACCGGGGAGCTGTTTTTT; CDR3 protein: CASSARQGATGELFF